A selection of T cell receptor beta chains follows, all from one sample in a study of cytomegalovirus exposure and HLA in healthy donors. The repertoire was sequenced with immunoSEQ multiplex PCR; TCRdb's copy has only in-frame clones and lacks some. The sample yields around 130,000 clones, approximately 84% seen once. Sequencing was performed on PBMCs. These TCRs come from a woman under 30 in good health and CMV-seronegative. CDR3s include the opening cysteine and the closing phenylalanine or tryptophan. The order of the fields is clone size, D gene, V gene, J gene, CDR3 DNA, CDR3 protein. The D gene is left open where the match is weak. The size entry is marked missing in some rows and otherwise reads once, few, many or a size class.

>NA|TRBD1|TRBV6-5|TRBJ1-3
TGTGCCAGCAGTTCGTACAGGGGCTCCTCTGGAAACACCATATATTTT
CASSSYRGSSGNTIYF
>NA|NA|TRBV7-6|TRBJ1-3
TGTGCCAGCAGCTTAGTGGGGTCAGGGGCTGACACCATATATTTT
CASSLVGSGADTIYF
>few|NA|TRBV6-1|TRBJ2-6
TGTGCCAGCGAGAGGTATGGGGCCAACGTCCTGACTTTC
CASERYGANVLTF
>NA|NA|TRBV4-1|TRBJ1-1
TGCGCCAGCAGTCTGACAGTAAAGGGTGAAGCTTTCTTT
CASSLTVKGEAFF
>NA|TRBD2|TRBV5-1|TRBJ2-1
TGCGCCAGCAGGAGAAGACTAGCGGGAGAGAATGAGCAGTTCTTC
CASRRRLAGENEQFF
>NA|NA|TRBV6-5|TRBJ2-2
TGTGCCAGCGGTAGGGGGGGTCCCCCCTGGGAGCTGTTTTTT
CASGRGGPPWELFF
>NA|TRBD2|TRBV27|TRBJ2-1
TGTGCCAGCAGTTTGGAGCTAGCGGGAACAAATGAGCAGTTCTTC
CASSLELAGTNEQFF
>NA|NA|TRBV29-1|TRBJ1-4
TGCAGCGTTGGGCAGGGAGGGGAAAAACTGTTTTTT
CSVGQGGEKLFF
>once|TRBD1|TRBV2|TRBJ1-2
TGTGCCAGCAGTGAAGAGTCAGGGGGCACGATTGGCTACACCTTC
CASSEESGGTIGYTF
>NA|NA|TRBV27|TRBJ1-4
TGTGCCAGCAGTTTGTCAGGGGAGGGGGAAAAACTGTTTTTT
CASSLSGEGEKLFF
>NA|NA|TRBV5-1|TRBJ2-5
TGCGCCAGCAGCTTACGGGACTCCCGCGGAGGGACCCAGTACTTC
CASSLRDSRGGTQYF
>NA|TRBD1|TRBV19|TRBJ1-5
TGTGCCAGTAGTATAGTAGTGGGACAGGGGGCCCGGTATAGCAATCAGCCCCAGCATTTT
CASSIVVGQGARYSNQPQHF
>NA|TRBD1|TRBV5-4|TRBJ2-5
TGTGCCAGCAGACGGGACAGGGGGCTGGAAGAGACCCAGTACTTC
CASRRDRGLEETQYF
>NA|TRBD1|TRBV6-5|TRBJ1-1
TGTGCCAGCATAGGGACAGGGGACACTGAAGCTTTCTTT
CASIGTGDTEAFF
>NA|NA|TRBV30|TRBJ1-1
TGTGCCTGGAGTGACCCGGGGGGGGAGAACACTGAAGCTTTCTTT
CAWSDPGGENTEAFF
>NA|TRBD1|TRBV2|TRBJ2-5
TGTGCCAGCAGTGCCGACAGGGAAGAGACCCAGTACTTC
CASSADREETQYF
>few|TRBD1|TRBV27|TRBJ1-5
TGTGCCAGCAGTTTAAGATTCACAGGGGGCAATCAGCCCCAGCATTTT
CASSLRFTGGNQPQHF
>NA|NA|TRBV7-7|TRBJ2-3
TGTGCCAGCAGCTTCAACTTGGTAGATACGCAGTATTTT
CASSFNLVDTQYF
>few|NA|TRBV6-5|TRBJ1-3
TGTGCCAGCAGTGCAGGGGTGAACTCTGGAAACACCATATATTTT
CASSAGVNSGNTIYF
>NA|NA|TRBV10-3|TRBJ1-2
TGTGCCATCAGTGAGCCCACTTCAGCGACCCGGGGCTACACCTTC
CAISEPTSATRGYTF
>few|TRBD1|TRBV10-1|TRBJ1-5
TGCGCCAGCAGTGAGCCCGGGACAGGGGGTGATAGCAATCAGCCCCAGCATTTT
CASSEPGTGGDSNQPQHF
>few|TRBD1|TRBV6-1|TRBJ1-2
TGTGCCAGCAGTGAAGGATTACAGGGGAACTATGGCTACACCTTC
CASSEGLQGNYGYTF
>few|TRBD2|TRBV10-1|TRBJ2-7
TGCGCCTCCGGGGGGGCCCACGAGCAGTACTTC
CASGGAHEQYF
>NA|NA|TRBV29-1|TRBJ2-3
TGCAGCGTTTTCAGGGGGGCTGATACGCAGTATTTT
CSVFRGADTQYF
>few|TRBD2|TRBV7-9|TRBJ2-4
TGTGCCAGCAGCCCGGGGTGGCGGGAGGGCCAAGCCAAAAACATTCAGTACTTC
CASSPGWREGQAKNIQYF
>NA|TRBD1|TRBV5-4|TRBJ1-2
TGTGCCAGCAGCTTGGACAGGGGTGGCTACACCTTC
CASSLDRGGYTF
>NA|NA|TRBV27|TRBJ1-2
TGTGCCAGCAGGAAACAGGGAACTAACTATGGCTACACCTTC
CASRKQGTNYGYTF
>few|NA|TRBV28|TRBJ2-3
TGTGCCAGCAGTTCCGTTTACGCGGGCACAGATACGCAGTATTTT
CASSSVYAGTDTQYF
>NA|TRBD1|TRBV19|TRBJ2-3
TGTGCCAGTAGTACAGGGGGATTGTCAGATACGCAGTATTTT
CASSTGGLSDTQYF
>once|TRBD2|TRBV5-1|TRBJ2-1
TGCGCCAGCAGGAATCTAGCGGGGGGCCCTACTGAGCAGTTCTTC
CASRNLAGGPTEQFF
>NA|TRBD1|TRBV25-1|TRBJ1-2
TGTGCCAGCAGTTCCGTCTCCGGGACAGTGGACTACACCTTC
CASSSVSGTVDYTF
>NA|TRBD1|TRBV5-1|TRBJ2-7
TGCGCCAGCAGCTTTCTGGGGGGCAGGGGGCGCGAGCAGTACTTC
CASSFLGGRGREQYF
>NA|TRBD2|TRBV18|TRBJ2-5
TGTGCCAGCTCACCACGGACTAGCGGGAGTGAGACCCAGTACTTC
CASSPRTSGSETQYF
>NA|NA|TRBV7-2|TRBJ1-1
TGTGCCAGCAGCTTAGCGGTGCAGGGAGGCACTGAAGCTTTCTTT
CASSLAVQGGTEAFF
>once|TRBD1|TRBV6-8|TRBJ1-1
TGTGCCAGCAGGATAGACAGGGGTCCCGTTAACACTGAAGCTTTCTTT
CASRIDRGPVNTEAFF
>NA|TRBD1|TRBV2|TRBJ2-3
TGTGCCAGCACCCCACAGGGGGCTAAAGATACGCAGTATTTT
CASTPQGAKDTQYF
>NA|TRBD2|TRBV7-2|TRBJ2-5
TGTGCCAGCAGCTTAGCGCGGGGGGAGACCCAGTACTTC
CASSLARGETQYF
>NA|NA|TRBV12-5|TRBJ2-1
TGTGCTAGTGGTCCCCGTAGCGGAATCCATGAGCAGTTCTTC
CASGPRSGIHEQFF
>NA|NA|TRBV30|TRBJ2-7
TGTGCCTGGAGTGTAGGGGTGTTCTACGAGCAGTACTTC
CAWSVGVFYEQYF
>NA|TRBD2|TRBV11-2|TRBJ2-2
TGTGCCAGCAGTCCAACGGGACTAGCGTACCTCCTTTCCACCGGGGAGCTGTTTTTT
CASSPTGLAYLLSTGELFF
>NA|NA|TRBV10-2|TRBJ1-1
TGCGCCAGCGCAGGGAATACTGAAGCTTTCTTT
CASAGNTEAFF
>NA|TRBD2|TRBV29-1|TRBJ2-3
TGCAGCGTTGAAGATGCCGTAACTAGCGGCACCACAGATACGCAGTATTTT
CSVEDAVTSGTTDTQYF
>NA|NA|TRBV4-2|TRBJ2-2
TGTGCCAGCAGCCAAGAGGGCGCCAGGGAGCTGTTTTTT
CASSQEGARELFF
>NA|TRBD2|TRBV4-1|TRBJ2-1
TGCGCCAGCAGCCAAGATACGGTCTCGGTTAGCGGGCGGCCCCATGAGCAGTTCTTC
CASSQDTVSVSGRPHEQFF
>NA|NA|TRBV7-2|TRBJ2-3
TGTGCCAGCAGCTCGGGACACTCCCTGGGGGATACGCAGTATTTT
CASSSGHSLGDTQYF